This T cell receptor beta chain is drawn from a study of spatial heterogeneity in lung cancer. Study-wide context: Across the raw uncorrected reads, a unique TCR and UMI combination was observed, on average, more than ten times.

Stated time point: sample taken at primary tumor resection. Samples came from 65 to 75 TRACERx patients with untreated early-stage lung cancer. Whole RNA came from tumor, nontumor lung or frozen PBMC and was sequenced without being sorted. Each TCR cDNA molecule carried a unique molecular identifier. TCRdb reanalysed the 5' RACE reads using MiXCR and keeps one entry per CDR3 protein. The sample shows roughly 38,000 distinct CDR3 sequences, roughly 3% of them seen only once. CDR1 is DFQATT, CDR2 SNEGSKA, per germline (reference sequence). The J segment lost 5 bases and the V segment lost 3 bases, leaving 13 bases of the junction unmatched. This CDR3 contains 16 residues. This clonotype was recorded at least ten times.

The chain joins TRBV20-1 to TRBJ2-7, with 10 bases that match TRBD2. The specimen comprised normal lung tissue next to the tumor, sampled at surgery. The sequence was obtained from a male donor with early-stage non-small cell lung cancer. The CDR3 sequence: CSASPSRASGSDEQYF. CDR3 DNA sequence: TGCAGTGCTAGTCCCTCCCGGGCTAGCGGGAGTGACGAGCAGTACTTC.